This TCR beta chain was retrieved from a study of blood T cell repertoires in COVID-19. The wider study: Collection of acute and convalescent COVID-19 samples took place in the United States, Italy and Spain.

V was clipped by 1 base and J by 4 bases, with 11 bases between them. Per germline, CDR1 MDHEN and CDR2 SYDVKM. The CDR3 runs 15 residues. The authors' processing: Amplified reference gene primers provided the basis for estimating nucleated cell counts. TCRdb keeps only in-frame clones here, not all; method: immunoSEQ multiplex PCR. V and J calls plus clone size are reproduced from that table; the DNA served to infer D and trimming. This table has hundreds of thousands of clones, around 88% appearing once. This clone was detected only a few times. V and J are TRBV28 and TRBJ1-5; weak D call: TRBD1 (5 bases). What was sequenced was peripheral blood. This TCR was sampled from a woman younger than 45 who had recovered from COVID-19. The CDR3 bases are TGTGCCAGCAGTTTATCCCAGGGCCCGAATCAGCCCCAGCATTTT. Its translation: CASSLSQGPNQPQHF.